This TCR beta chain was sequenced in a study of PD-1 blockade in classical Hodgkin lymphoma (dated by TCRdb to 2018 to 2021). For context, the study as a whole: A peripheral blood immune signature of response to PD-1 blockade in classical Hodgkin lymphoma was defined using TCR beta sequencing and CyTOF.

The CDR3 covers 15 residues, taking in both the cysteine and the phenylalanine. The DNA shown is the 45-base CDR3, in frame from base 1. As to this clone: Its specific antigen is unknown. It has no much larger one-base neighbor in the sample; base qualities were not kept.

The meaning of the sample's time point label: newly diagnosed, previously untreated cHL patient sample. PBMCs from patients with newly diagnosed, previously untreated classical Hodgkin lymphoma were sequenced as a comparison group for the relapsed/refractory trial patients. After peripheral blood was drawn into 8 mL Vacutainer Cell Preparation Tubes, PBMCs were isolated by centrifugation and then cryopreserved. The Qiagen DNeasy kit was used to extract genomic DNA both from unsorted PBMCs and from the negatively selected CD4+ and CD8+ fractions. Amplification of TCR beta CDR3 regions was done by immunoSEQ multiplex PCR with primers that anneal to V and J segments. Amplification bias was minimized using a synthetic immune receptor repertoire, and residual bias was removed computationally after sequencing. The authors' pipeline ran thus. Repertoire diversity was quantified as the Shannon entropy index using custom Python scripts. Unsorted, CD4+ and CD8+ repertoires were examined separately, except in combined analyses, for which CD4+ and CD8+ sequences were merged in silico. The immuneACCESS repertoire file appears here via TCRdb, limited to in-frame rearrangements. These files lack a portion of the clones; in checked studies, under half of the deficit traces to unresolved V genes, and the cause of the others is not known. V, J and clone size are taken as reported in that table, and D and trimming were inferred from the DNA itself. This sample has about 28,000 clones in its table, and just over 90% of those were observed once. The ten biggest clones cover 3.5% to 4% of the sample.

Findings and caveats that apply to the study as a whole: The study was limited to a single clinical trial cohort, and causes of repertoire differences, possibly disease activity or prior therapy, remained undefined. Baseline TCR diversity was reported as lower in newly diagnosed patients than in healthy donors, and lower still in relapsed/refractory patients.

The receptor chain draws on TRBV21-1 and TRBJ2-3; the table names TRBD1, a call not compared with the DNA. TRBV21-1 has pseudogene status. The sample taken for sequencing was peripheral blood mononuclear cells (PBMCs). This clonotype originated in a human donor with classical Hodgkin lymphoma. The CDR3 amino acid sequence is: CASSNDFQGPDTQYF. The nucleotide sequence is TGTGCCAGCAGCAATGACTTTCAGGGCCCAGATACGCAGTATTTT.